Presented here are 21 T cell receptor beta chains from one specimen sequenced in a study of blood T cell repertoires in COVID-19. Assay used: immunoSEQ multiplex PCR; TCRdb lists only in-frame clones, some missing. The sample shows around 230,000 clones, over 75% of them seen only once. Sequenced: peripheral blood. The source of these receptors is a woman older than 75 with acute or convalescent COVID-19.

The chain has TRBV28 and TRBJ1-4, with D possibly TRBD1 on 6 matching bases. The V gene lost 6 bases and the J gene lost 7 bases, with 12 bases spanning the gap. The CDR3 sequence is 13 residues long. Germline V gene lookup returns CDR1 MDHEN and CDR2 SYDVKM. The CDR3 loop is CASRLTGTEKLFF. CDR3 nucleotides: TGTGCCAGCAGACTTACAGGGACTGAAAAACTGTTTTTT.

On this clone itself: One junction end disagrees with the germline gene, perhaps due to a read error. The chain links TRBV27 to TRBJ2-1, with D possibly TRBD2 on 5 matching bases. CDR3 length equals 15 residues. Germline-derived CDR1 and CDR2 are MNHEY and SMNVEV (reference sequence). CDR3 DNA sequence: TGTGCCAGCAGTTCTAGCAGCCATATCTACAATGAGCAGCTCTTC. Translating it yields CASSSSSHIYNEQLF.

The genes are TRBV7-9 and TRBJ2-2; TRBD2 is a possible D gene (6 bases). The CDR3 spans 15 residues. The germline V gene encodes CDR1 SEHNR and CDR2 FQNEAQ (reference sequence). The V and J ends lost 5 bases and 2 bases respectively, with 12 bases between them. CDR3 nucleotide sequence: TGTGCCAGCAGCCCCGGGACTTACAACACCGGGGAGCTGTTTTTT. Residues: CASSPGTYNTGELFF.

CDR3 sequence: CASSYRGAGETQYF. As DNA, the CDR3 is TGTGCCAGCAGCTATCGGGGGGCCGGAGAGACCCAGTACTTC. This chain links TRBV5-4 with TRBJ2-5; possible D gene TRBD2, 7 bases. V lost 3 bases and J lost 4, with 13 bases in between. The CDR3 covers 14 residues. Germline values: CDR1 SGHNT, CDR2 YYREEE (reference sequence).

The chain combines TRBV5-4 with TRBJ2-7; perhaps TRBD2 as D (6 bases). Per germline, CDR1 SGHNT and CDR2 YYREEE (reference sequence). Trimming removed 1 base at V and 4 bases at J, with 12 bases between. This CDR3 contains 14 residues. CDR3 nucleotide sequence: TGTGCCAGCAGCTTGATCTCAGGGAGGTACGAGCAGTACTTC. Amino acid sequence: CASSLISGRYEQYF.

The chain joins TRBV18 to TRBJ2-5, with 9 bases lining up with TRBD1. This CDR3 region has 16 residues. The germline V gene encodes CDR1 KGHSH and CDR2 LQKENI. Losses at the gene ends were 4 bases for V and 4 bases for J; bases not matched to a gene: 10. The CDR3: CASSLATGTGRETQYF. CDR3 DNA sequence: TGTGCCAGCTCACTGGCGACCGGGACAGGGCGAGAGACCCAGTACTTC.

DNA for the CDR3: TGTGCCAGCAGCTTGTCTTTCGTTAACTATGGCTACACCTTC. Protein product: CASSLSFVNYGYTF. The V and J genes are TRBV5-6 and TRBJ1-2; D ambiguous. Germline assignment: CDR1 SGHDT and CDR2 YYEEEE. The CDR3 sequence is 14 residues long. V lost 1 base, J lost 1 base, and 8 bases lay in between.

The genes are TRBV20-1 and TRBJ1-2; 9 bases match TRBD1. This CDR3 is 15 amino acids long. CDR1 DFQATT and CDR2 SNEGSKA come from the germline V gene (reference sequence). V dropped 3 bases and J dropped 4; count of bases not matched to a gene: 9. CDR3 in amino acids: CSASRDRDGSYGYTF. The CDR3, as DNA: TGCAGTGCTAGTAGGGACAGGGATGGTAGCTATGGCTACACCTTC.

This chain joins TRBV4-1 and TRBJ2-7; tentatively, D is TRBD1 (6 bases). The V gene lost 8 bases and the J gene lost 1 base, with 12 bases spanning the gap. The CDR3 is made up of 13 amino acids. Germline V gives CDR1 MGHRA, CDR2 YSYEKL. CDR3 sequence reads: CASRLQGSYEQYF. CDR3 in DNA: TGCGCCAGCCGGCTGCAGGGGTCCTACGAGCAGTACTTC.

V gene TRBV11-2 combines with J gene TRBJ1-1; D unresolved. This CDR3 spans 14 amino acids. Trimming left V 0 bases short and J 5 bases short, with 10 bases between. Germline V gene sequence: CDR1 SGHAT, CDR2 FQNNGV. The CDR3 loop reads CASSLEGSVTEAFF. The DNA for the CDR3 is TGTGCCAGCAGCTTAGAGGGCTCGGTTACTGAAGCTTTCTTT.

The gene calls are TRBV2 and TRBJ1-6; the D gene is possibly TRBD1 (5 bases). Germline V gives CDR1 SNHLY, CDR2 FYNNEI. The CDR3 is made up of 13 amino acids. V was cut by 6 bases and J by 10 bases, with 13 bases left in between. The CDR3 spells CASSRGWDSPLHF. CDR3 nucleotides: TGTGCCAGCAGCCGGGGGTGGGACTCACCCCTCCACTTT.

The V gene is TRBV5-4, the J gene TRBJ2-1, with 9 bases matching TRBD2. Germline V gives CDR1 SGHNT, CDR2 YYREEE (reference sequence). J gave up 9 bases and V 2 bases, and 6 bases lay outside the gene matches. This CDR3 has 14 amino acids. The CDR3, as DNA: TGTGCCAGCAGCTTAACGAGCGGGGGGTTTGAGCAGTTCTTC. Its translation: CASSLTSGGFEQFF.

This sequence joins TRBV27 and TRBJ2-1, with 14 bases aligning to TRBD2. The CDR3 has 17 residues. Germline CDR1 and CDR2: MNHEY and SMNVEV (reference sequence). V trimming: 5 bases; J trimming: 9 bases; junction bases outside the gene matches: 12. In DNA, the CDR3 is TGTGCCAGCAGTACGCGACTAGCGGGAGGGAGGGGTGGTGAGCAGTTCTTC. Translated: CASSTRLAGGRGGEQFF.

The V gene is TRBV7-3, the J gene TRBJ2-3; 7 bases line up with TRBD2. In germline, CDR1 is SGHTA, CDR2 FQGTGA. Losses at the gene ends were 0 bases for V and 4 bases for J; bases not matched to a gene: 13. CDR3 size: 18 residues. The CDR3 reads CASSLTGGAGEAADTQYF. CDR3 sequence (DNA): TGTGCCAGCAGCTTAACTGGTGGGGCGGGAGAGGCGGCAGATACGCAGTATTTT.

This clone was seen a single time. The J gene is TRBJ2-2, the V gene TRBV19; tentatively, D is TRBD2 (5 bases). V lost 5 bases and J lost 2, with 6 bases in between. CDR1 and CDR2 (germline): LNHDA, SQIVND (reference sequence). The CDR3 runs to 13 residues. DNA for the CDR3: TGTGCCAGTAGTGGGAGAAACACCGGGGAGCTGTTTTTT. It translates to CASSGRNTGELFF.

The chain links TRBV4-2 to TRBJ1-6, with D tentatively TRBD1 (5 bases). V gave up 1 base and J gave up 4 bases, with 14 bases separating them. This CDR3 has 17 amino acids. The germline gives CDR1 LGHNA, CDR2 YNFKEQ. The CDR3 nucleotides read TGTGCCAGCAGCCAAGTGCAGGGCTTGGGATATAATTCACCCCTCCACTTT. This translates into CASSQVQGLGYNSPLHF.

This clone was counted once. The rearrangement links TRBV3-1 (or the pseudogene TRBV3-2) to TRBJ2-1, with D perhaps TRBD2 (6 bases). This CDR3 comprises 15 residues. Germline V CDR1 and CDR2: LGHDT, YNNKEL (reference sequence). Trimming removed 2 bases from V and 6 bases from J, with 14 bases in between. The CDR3 is CASSQFRGGVNEQFF. In DNA, the CDR3 is TGTGCCAGCAGCCAATTCCGCGGCGGGGTCAATGAGCAGTTCTTC.

CDR3 protein: CASSESGTGGHTEAFF. DNA for the CDR3: TGTGCCAGCAGTGAAAGTGGGACAGGGGGACACACTGAAGCTTTCTTT. This rearrangement joins TRBV6-4 to TRBJ1-1; 11 bases are shared with TRBD1. After removal of 3 bases from V and 3 bases from J, the junction contained 6 bases not matched to a gene. The V gene's germline CDR1 is MRHNA and CDR2 SNTAGT. This CDR3 contains 16 residues.

This sequence joins TRBV12-3 or TRBV12-4 and TRBJ2-2, with D hard to call. The CDR3 is 13 amino acids. V was clipped by 2 bases and J by 4 bases, with 5 bases between them. The CDR3 is CASSLISTGELFF. The CDR3 bases are TGTGCCAGCAGTTTAATTAGCACCGGGGAGCTGTTTTTT.

This chain connects TRBV7-9 to TRBJ1-2; 8 bases match TRBD1. Germline V gene data show CDR1 as SEHNR and CDR2 as FQNEAQ (reference sequence). The trim removed 8 bases at V and 5 bases at J, leaving 7 bases unmatched. The CDR3 has 13 amino acids. For the CDR3, the DNA is TGTGCCAGCGCCACCCAGGGGGCTTATGGCTACACCTTC. Residues: CASATQGAYGYTF.

The CDR3 nucleotides read TGTGCCAGCAGTGATCTTCCGGCAGGGGGCTACAATGAGCAGTTCTTC. Amino acid sequence: CASSDLPAGGYNEQFF. The chain couples TRBV6-1 to TRBJ2-1; TRBD1 aligns across 7 bases. The CDR3 runs to 16 residues. Germline V gives CDR1 MNHNS, CDR2 SASEGT. The ends lost 3 bases at V and 3 bases at J; junction bases unmatched: 8.